The present entry profiles one TCR beta chain with its context. There are 16 residues in the CDR3. V was shortened by 5 bases and J by 2 bases, with 16 bases between the two germline ends. Looked up from germline, CDR1 is SGHVS and CDR2 is FQNEAQ. The data were obtained in a study of T cell responses to AZD1222 COVID-19 vaccine. Profiled with immunoSEQ multiplex PCR; TCRdb holds only in-frame clones, not every one. The sample contains around 180,000 clones, over 70% of which appear only once. The sequence derives from an adult in good health. The chain employs TRBV7-8 and TRBJ1-3, with D hard to call. The sample was peripheral blood, taken on day 0 of MenACWY control vaccination. CDR3 residues: CASSPTIWEAGNTIYF. CDR3 sequence (DNA): TGTGCCAGCAGCCCAACTATCTGGGAGGCTGGAAACACCATATATTTT.